Ten or more counts support the clone carrying this T cell receptor (beta chain). What it recognizes is unknown. Patients having uncontrolled infection, another autoimmune disease, pregnancy or lactation were not included. An approximately 10 ml volume of fresh peripheral blood provided the PBMCs. This entry comes from a study of T cells in Graves' hyperthyroidism and ophthalmopathy. Study conclusions and caveats: Blood also held most thyroid clonotypes expanded beyond 0.001.

The CDR3 is 13 residues long. V dropped 5 bases and J dropped 15 bases, with 20 bases sitting between them. What was amplified from RNA transcripts were TCR beta CDR3 regions. The TCR CDR3 first-round RT-PCR relied on the HTBI primer set. TCRdb independently ran MiXCR on the multiplex PCR reads; one entry per CDR3 protein. The data show roughly 350,000 distinct CDR3 sequences, approximately 15% seen once. V is TRBV12-3 or TRBV12-4 and J is TRBJ2-1, with D unclear. This clonotype was sampled from a woman in her forties with Graves' ophthalmopathy. The source material was blood. CDR3 region: CASSVGVSGRWFF. CDR3 bases: TGTGCCAGCAGTGTGGGTGTTAGTGGTCGGTGGTTCTTC.